The 28 T cell receptor beta chains below were found in one sample sequenced in a study of T-cell reconstitution after alpha-beta-depleted transplantation in children. Unique molecular identifiers were used in preparing the TCRbeta library. TCRdb processed the PCR reads anew with MiXCR; each CDR3 protein has one entry. The sample has 550,000 to 800,000 distinct CDR3 sequences; about an eighth are singletons. This specimen was PBMCs, taken before TCRalphabeta/CD19-depleted stem cell transplant. All receptors come from a girl aged 2-9 years with congenital amegakaryocytic thrombocytopenia, due to receive a stem cell transplant.

This clonotype was counted between two and nine times. This chain connects TRBV18 to TRBJ2-1; 9 positions match TRBD2. Germline CDR1 is KGHSH and CDR2 is LQKENI. V trimming: 3 bases; J trimming: 8 bases; junction bases outside the gene matches: 8. This CDR3 region has 15 residues. CDR3 sequence: CASSPGLATSDEQFF. DNA of the CDR3: TGTGCCAGCTCACCCGGACTAGCGACTTCGGATGAGCAGTTCTTC.

This clonotype was recorded a few times. In nucleotides, the CDR3 is TGTGCCAGACACCGTAGGGCTAGCGGGAGAAATGAGCAGTTCTTC. Translating gives CARHRRASGRNEQFF. The chain recombines TRBV11-1 with TRBJ2-1, with 10 positions matching TRBD2. The CDR3 loop spans 15 amino acids. Germline V gives CDR1 SGHAT, CDR2 FQDESV (reference sequence). V gave up 9 bases and J gave up 7 bases; unmatched junction bases: 12.

V is TRBV30 and J is TRBJ2-1, with a weak D call TRBD2 (5 bases). The CDR3 is 12 amino acids. Trimming stripped 3 bases from V and 5 bases from J, with 8 bases between. Per the germline V gene, CDR1 is GTSNPN and CDR2 is SVGIG (reference sequence). The CDR3 spells CAWRDFHNEQFF. The CDR3 DNA sequence: TGTGCCTGGAGGGACTTCCACAATGAGCAGTTCTTC.

This clonotype showed up many times. The genes are TRBV3-1 and TRBJ2-3; D possibly corresponds to TRBD2 (6 bases). The germline V gene has CDR1 LGHDT and CDR2 YNNKEL (reference sequence). Trimming took 4 bases from V and 0 from J, leaving 11 bases between them. The CDR3 runs to 15 residues. The CDR3 sequence: CASSLTSSSTDTQYF. The CDR3, as DNA: TGTGCCAGCAGCCTAACTAGCAGCAGCACAGATACGCAGTATTTT.

This clonotype was detected ten times or more. The chain couples TRBV10-3 to TRBJ1-4, with 8 bases matching TRBD1. Germline trimming cut 0 bases from V and 8 bases from J; bases unmatched to any gene: 5. From germline, CDR1 is ENHRY and CDR2 SYGVKD. The CDR3 extends over 15 amino acids. Written as DNA, the CDR3 is TGTGCCATCAGTGAGTCGTTCAGGGGGCAAGAAAAACTGTTTTTT. The encoded protein is CAISESFRGQEKLFF.

This chain links TRBV5-1 with TRBJ1-2; 7 bases match TRBD1. The V segment lost 4 bases and the J segment 7 bases; nucleotides outside the gene matches: 13. The CDR3 totals 15 residues. The germline gives CDR1 SGHRS, CDR2 YFSETQ. The CDR3 sequence is CASSGTGTAYTGYTF. CDR3 bases: TGCGCCAGCAGCGGAACCGGGACAGCGTACACTGGCTACACCTTC.

This clonotype has just a few counts. The chain joins TRBV30 to TRBJ2-7, with D possibly being TRBD2 (5 bases). The V gene lost 0 bases and the J gene lost 5 bases, with 11 bases spanning the gap. CDR3 size: 13 residues. In germline, CDR1 is GTSNPN, CDR2 SVGIG (reference sequence). The CDR3 is CAWSVSGSHEQYF. In nucleotides, the CDR3 is TGTGCCTGGAGTGTCTCGGGGTCCCACGAGCAGTACTTC.

The sample holds many counts of this clonotype. The rearrangement joins TRBV20-1 to TRBJ2-1; 10 nucleotides agree with TRBD2. Per the germline V gene, CDR1 is DFQATT and CDR2 is SNEGSKA (reference sequence). Trimming took 2 bases from V and 6 from J; bases not matched to a gene: 4. The CDR3 consists of 14 residues. In nucleotides, the CDR3 is TGCAGTGCTAGAAACCTAGCGGGAGTCAATGAGCAGTTCTTC. It specifies CSARNLAGVNEQFF.

This clonotype was counted only a few times. The chain carries TRBV29-1 and TRBJ2-2, with a weak D call TRBD1 (6 bases). With 5 bases removed from V and 3 bases from J, the gap between germline ends came to 13 bases. The germline V gene has CDR1 SQVTM and CDR2 ANQGSEA. The CDR3 extends over 14 amino acids. CDR3: CSVNRAGDTGELFF. Written as DNA, the CDR3 is TGCAGCGTTAACAGGGCCGGGGACACCGGGGAGCTGTTTTTT.

In this sample, this clonotype turned up many times. The V and J genes are TRBV6-5 and TRBJ2-1, with 10 nucleotides matching TRBD2. This CDR3 comprises 15 residues. Germline CDR1 reads MNHEY; CDR2 reads SVGAGI. V lost 5 bases, J lost 7 bases, and 8 bases stayed unmatched. CDR3 in amino acids: CASSPLAGGDNEQFF. In DNA form, the CDR3 reads TGTGCCAGCAGTCCCTTAGCGGGAGGAGATAATGAGCAGTTCTTC.

The V and J genes are TRBV29-1 and TRBJ1-5; D gene ambiguous. Germline CDR1 reads SQVTM; CDR2 reads ANQGSEA. V was pared by 6 bases and J by 2 bases, with 11 bases between. The CDR3 loop spans 13 amino acids. The CDR3 nucleotides read TGCAGCGTGGGTTATGGGGGCAATCAGCCCCAGCATTTT. It yields the protein CSVGYGGNQPQHF.

The DNA for the CDR3 is TGTGCCAGCAGCCGCGGACTAGGGGAGGCATACAATGAGCAGTTCTTC. It yields the protein CASSRGLGEAYNEQFF. The chain is built from TRBV11-3 and TRBJ2-1; 7 bases match TRBD2. With 5 bases clipped from V and 4 bases from J, the junction kept 11 bases outside the gene matches. Germline assignment: CDR1 SGHNT and CDR2 YENEEA. This CDR3 has 16 residues.

This clonotype was detected a few times. The rearrangement uses TRBV20-1 and TRBJ2-1; 9 nucleotides align to TRBD2. Unmatched junction bases numbered 12, after V lost 6 bases and J lost 3 bases. From germline, CDR1 is DFQATT and CDR2 SNEGSKA (reference sequence). The CDR3 contains 16 residues. As DNA, the CDR3 is TGCAGTGCCCATCCCCCTAGCGGGGCAGACTACAATGAGCAGTTCTTC. Translating gives CSAHPPSGADYNEQFF.

In this sample, this clonotype turned up many times. The chain combines TRBV4-1 with TRBJ2-7; no firm D call. Trimming shortened V by 2 bases and J by 0 bases, and 17 bases separated the two germline ends. The germline V gene has CDR1 MGHRA and CDR2 YSYEKL. The CDR3 contains 17 residues. The CDR3 nucleotides are TGCGCCAGCAGCCAACTTCTAGACGGCGGACGCTCCTACGAGCAGTACTTC. It codes for CASSQLLDGGRSYEQYF.

This clonotype showed up many times. The chain uses TRBV4-1 and TRBJ2-1, with TRBD2 as a possible D gene (6 bases). Germline V gene data show CDR1 as MGHRA and CDR2 as YSYEKL. Between the trimmed V and J ends, which lost 0 bases and 15 bases, there was a span of 15 bases. The CDR3 is 13 residues long. The CDR3 DNA follows: TGCGCCAGCAGCCAAGATCGCGGACTAAGTACGTTCTTC. Amino acid sequence: CASSQDRGLSTFF.

This clonotype has a handful of counts. The CDR3 nucleotides read TGTGCCAGCAGCCTGTACCGGGAGCTGTTTTTT. Residues: CASSLYRELFF. V usage is TRBV5-5 and J usage is TRBJ2-2; D gene uncertain. V was trimmed by 4 bases and J by 9 bases, leaving 7 bases between them. The CDR3 is 11 residues long. Germline CDR1 reads SGHKS; CDR2 reads YYEKEE (reference sequence).

In this sample, this clonotype turned up a few times. A junction end diverges from the germline sequence, so it may reflect a read error. The chain combines TRBV7-8 with TRBJ1-2; D is possibly TRBD1 (5 bases). Germline V gene lookup returns CDR1 SGHVS and CDR2 FQNEAQ. CDR3 size: 11 residues. The CDR3 DNA sequence: TGTGCCAGCAGCCCAATCTCTGGGGACTTATTC. This gives the protein CASSPISGDLF. The complete variable domain, with remaining parts taken from reference TRBV7-8 and TRBJ1-2, reads GAGVSQSPRYKVAKRGQDVALRCDPISGHVSLFWYQQALGQGPEFLTYFQNEAQLDKSGLPSDRFFAERPEGSVSTLKIQRTQQEDSAVYLCASSPISGDLFGSGTRLTVV.

Many counts were recorded for this clonotype. J is TRBJ2-1 and V is TRBV12-3 or TRBV12-4; 8 bases are shared with TRBD2. CDR3 length: 13 amino acids. V trimming: 4 bases; J trimming: 9 bases; junction bases outside the gene matches: 5. The CDR3 spells CASSSLAGPEQFF. CDR3 DNA sequence: TGTGCCAGCAGTTCGCTAGCGGGCCCTGAGCAGTTCTTC.

The J gene is TRBJ2-6, the V gene TRBV20-1, with D possibly called TRBD1 or TRBD2 (6 bases each). Germline V gives CDR1 DFQATT, CDR2 SNEGSKA (reference sequence). The CDR3 consists of 18 residues. The CDR3 nucleotides are TGCAGCGCTCCACCGGCGGGGACATATAGCTCTGGGGCCAACGTCCTGACTTTC. The encoded protein is CSAPPAGTYSSGANVLTF.

Of note for this clonotype: A much larger clone sits a single nucleotide away, making a read error possible. The chain joins TRBV27 to TRBJ1-2; D is ambiguous. Germline CDR1 is MNHEY and CDR2 is SMNVEV (reference sequence). The CDR3 is 16 residues long. The CDR3 spells CASSLSPRWANFGYTF. The CDR3 DNA follows: TGTGCCAGCAGTTTATCCCCGAGGTGGGCTAACTTTGGCTACACCTTC.

This clonotype was counted only a few times. This rearrangement joins TRBV7-3 to TRBJ2-3; unclear D gene. Germline V gene data show CDR1 as SGHTA and CDR2 as FQGTGA. Trimming removed 2 bases at V and 3 bases at J, with 9 bases between. The CDR3 is 14 residues long. CDR3 nucleotides: TGTGCCAGCAGCTTATTGCCCGATACAGATACGCAGTATTTT. Translating it yields CASSLLPDTDTQYF.

This clonotype has at least ten counts. The chain carries TRBV5-1 and TRBJ2-7; 10 bases line up with TRBD2. Germline V gene lookup returns CDR1 SGHRS and CDR2 YFSETQ. The trim removed 2 bases at V and 4 bases at J, leaving 6 bases unmatched. The CDR3 loop spans 15 amino acids. The CDR3 DNA sequence: TGCGCCAGCAGCTTTAACCTAGCGGGAGATTACGAGCAGTACTTC. It encodes CASSFNLAGDYEQYF. The full variable domain, completed using reference TRBV5-1 and TRBJ2-7, is KAGVTQTPRYLIKTRGQQVTLSCSPISGHRSVSWYQQTPGQGLQFLFEYFSETQRNKGNFPGRFSGRQFSNSRSEMNVSTLELGDSALYLCASSFNLAGDYEQYFGPGTRLTVT.

There are many counts of this clonotype. This chain uses TRBV27 with TRBJ2-7; 7 nucleotides match TRBD2. V dropped 5 bases and J dropped 2; count of bases not matched to a gene: 6. Germline V CDR1 and CDR2: MNHEY, SMNVEV (reference sequence). CDR3 length: 14 residues. The CDR3 here is CASSPAGVTYEQYF. CDR3 DNA sequence: TGTGCCAGCAGTCCCGCGGGGGTAACCTACGAGCAGTACTTC.

This clonotype was found a few times. The rearrangement links TRBV10-3 to TRBJ1-5; 8 positions match TRBD1. The length of the CDR3 is 15 residues. CDR1 ENHRY and CDR2 SYGVKD come from the germline V gene. V lost 0 bases, J lost 6 bases, and 4 bases stayed unmatched. This CDR3 is CAISESNRGFQPQHF. The CDR3 DNA reads as TGTGCCATCAGTGAGTCGAACAGGGGGTTTCAGCCCCAGCATTTT.

This clonotype was observed a handful of times. The chain is built from TRBV20-1 and TRBJ2-7; D is unresolved. The germline V gene has CDR1 DFQATT and CDR2 SNEGSKA (reference sequence). V lost 0 bases and J 4 bases, leaving 19 bases between the germline ends. The CDR3 totals 16 residues. The DNA for the CDR3 is TGCAGTGCTAGAGATTTTGGGAACCCTGGTCGGTACGAGCAGTACTTC. Translation gives CSARDFGNPGRYEQYF.

This clonotype appeared many times. This sequence joins TRBV7-2 and TRBJ1-6; D unresolved. Trimming removed 1 base from V and 10 bases from J, with 17 bases in between. The CDR3 spans 16 residues. Looked up from germline, CDR1 is SGHTA and CDR2 is FQGNSA. The CDR3 bases are TGTGCCAGCAGCTTAGACCTGGGGAGCTTAGGATCACCCCTCCACTTT. This gives the protein CASSLDLGSLGSPLHF. The variable domain in full, completed from reference TRBV7-2 and TRBJ1-6, reads GAGVSQSPSNKVTEKGKDVELRCDPISGHTALYWYRQSLGQGLEFLIYFQGNSAPDKSGLPSDRFSAERTGGSVSTLTIQRTQQEDSAVYLCASSLDLGSLGSPLHFGNGTRLTVT.

Here the CDR3 DNA reads TGTGCCAGCAGCTTGTGGAAGGACTGGCTCAATGAGCAGTTCTTC. This codes for CASSLWKDWLNEQFF. The V call is TRBV11-2, the J call TRBJ2-1, with a tentative D call TRBD2 (5 bases). Trimming left V 3 bases short and J 6 bases short, with 15 bases between. The CDR3 loop spans 15 amino acids. Germline V CDR1 and CDR2: SGHAT, FQNNGV.

The sample holds a few counts of this clonotype. The rearrangement joins TRBV7-8 to TRBJ2-3; TRBD2 might be the D (6 bases). This CDR3 spans 20 amino acids. V was trimmed by 2 bases and J by 2 bases, leaving 26 bases between them. The germline V gene has CDR1 SGHVS and CDR2 FQNEAQ. The CDR3 DNA follows: TGTGCCAGCAGCTTACGCCGAACCGGGGGAGGCGGGCTACCCACAGATACGCAGTATTTT. Translation gives CASSLRRTGGGGLPTDTQYF.